The 23 T cell receptor beta chains given below trace back to one sample, sequenced in a study of T cells in Graves' hyperthyroidism and ophthalmopathy (dated by TCRdb to the late 2010s). Libraries came from multiplex PCR. Sequencing instrument: Illumina HiSeq 2000. Amplification of TCR beta CDR3 regions was carried out from RNA transcripts. A first-round RT-PCR of the TCR CDR3 used the HTBI primer set with the Qiagen OneStep RT-PCR kit. Clones were called with MiXCR by TCRdb after fastp trimmed the public reads at Q25, and only in-frame beta chains were retained. Each entry merges the rows of one CDR3 protein and shows their most common DNA and genes. The sample yields some 530,000 distinct CDR3 sequences; less than 25% were counted once. Around 50% of the sample is in the top ten clones. The sequenced sample was blood. These receptors all stem from a woman in her 70s with Graves' ophthalmopathy.

The sample holds many counts of this clonotype. The gene calls are TRBV12-3 or TRBV12-4 and TRBJ2-2, with 8 bases fitting TRBD2. V was pared by 5 bases and J by 5 bases, with 7 bases of the junction left unmatched. The CDR3 runs to 15 residues. CDR3 sequence (DNA): TGTGCCAGCAGTCGAAGCGGGAGAGGTACCGGGGAGCTGTTTTTT. Translation gives CASSRSGRGTGELFF.

The rearrangement joins TRBV30 to TRBJ2-5; D is undetermined. Trimming removed 0 bases at V and 5 bases at J, with 13 bases between. CDR3 length equals 14 residues. Per germline, CDR1 GTSNPN and CDR2 SVGIG (reference sequence). The CDR3 DNA sequence: TGTGCCTGGAGTGTACCCCCTCCGTGGGAGACCCAGTACTTC. It yields the protein CAWSVPPPWETQYF.

The chain combines TRBV20-1 with TRBJ1-1, with TRBD1 as a possible D gene (5 bases). V gave up 0 bases and J gave up 0 bases, with 14 bases separating them. CDR3 length: 16 amino acids. Germline CDR1 reads DFQATT; CDR2 reads SNEGSKA (reference sequence). This CDR3 reads CSARDRARGMNTEAFF. Written as DNA, the CDR3 is TGCAGTGCTAGAGACAGGGCTCGGGGTATGAACACTGAAGCTTTCTTT.

The chain recombines TRBV5-1 with TRBJ1-4, with unresolved D. This CDR3 spans 15 amino acids. Trimming took 4 bases from V and 2 from J, leaving 12 bases between them. The germline V gene has CDR1 SGHRS and CDR2 YFSETQ. CDR3 nucleotides: TGCGCCAGCAGCCCGGTAGCGGGGACTAATGAAAAACTGTTTTTT. Its protein product is CASSPVAGTNEKLFF.

This chain uses TRBV6-1 with TRBJ1-1; TRBD1 aligns across 7 bases. There are 13 residues in the CDR3. CDR1 and CDR2 from the germline V gene are MNHNS and SASEGT. J was trimmed by 3 bases and V by 7 bases; bases with no gene match: 5. The CDR3 reads CASTRGTDTEAFF. The DNA for the CDR3 is TGTGCCAGCACCAGGGGGACCGACACTGAAGCTTTCTTT.

This clonotype was found a few times. The CDR3 nucleotides are TGTGCCAGTAGTATGGGGGACACTGAAGCTTTCTTT. This sequence encodes CASSMGDTEAFF. The chain employs TRBV19 and TRBJ1-1; D is perhaps TRBD1 (5 bases). The germline gives CDR1 LNHDA, CDR2 SQIVND (reference sequence). The V and J ends lost 3 bases and 3 bases respectively, with 5 bases between them. The CDR3 loop spans 12 amino acids.

This clonotype has more than one count but fewer than ten. V gene TRBV20-1 combines with J gene TRBJ2-4; maybe TRBD2 (5 bases). There are 13 residues in the CDR3. Germline V gene lookup returns CDR1 DFQATT and CDR2 SNEGSKA (reference sequence). Trimming cost V 1 base and J 3 bases, with 7 bases left between them. CDR3: CSARGAGKNIQYF. The DNA for the CDR3 is TGCAGTGCTAGAGGGGCGGGCAAAAACATTCAGTACTTC.

A remark on this clonotype: In this CDR3 the conserved last residue, phenylalanine or tryptophan, is missing, so a read error is likely. The chain has TRBV24-1 and TRBJ1-5, with D uncertain. From germline, CDR1 is KGHDR and CDR2 SFDVKD. The CDR3 is made up of 13 amino acids. V was clipped by 6 bases and J by 5 bases, with 10 bases between them. CDR3 residues: CATSTSSDQPQHL. DNA for the CDR3: TGTGCCACCAGTACGTCCTCAGATCAGCCCCAGCATCTT.

The J gene is TRBJ2-7, the V gene TRBV28; D possibly corresponds to TRBD2 (6 bases). The length of the CDR3 is 15 residues. Trimming removed 7 bases at V and 0 bases at J, with 16 bases between. Per the germline V gene, CDR1 is MDHEN and CDR2 is SYDVKM. The CDR3 DNA follows: TGTGCCAGCACCACACCTGGGGGACTCTCCTACGAGCAGTACTTC. Translation gives CASTTPGGLSYEQYF.

The chain couples TRBV15 to TRBJ2-2; 11 bases line up with TRBD2. The CDR3 sequence is 15 residues long. Germline values: CDR1 LNHNV, CDR2 YYDKDF (reference sequence). The trim removed 9 bases at V and 0 bases at J, leaving 3 bases unmatched. The chain's CDR3 is CATGLAATNTGELFF. CDR3 DNA: TGTGCCACGGGACTAGCGGCTACGAACACCGGGGAGCTGTTTTTT.

The rearrangement uses TRBV10-3 and TRBJ2-3; weak D call: TRBD2 (6 bases). The CDR3 covers 15 residues. Germline V lookup: CDR1 ENHRY, CDR2 SYGVKD. V was cut by 8 bases and J by 1 base, with 16 bases left in between. CDR3 coding DNA: TGTGCCATCGGTTCGGGGGAGAGAGGCACAGATACGCAGTATTTT. Translated: CAIGSGERGTDTQYF.

This clonotype was seen a handful of times. The chain employs TRBV2 and TRBJ2-2, with TRBD1 identical over 8 bases. This CDR3 is 14 amino acids long. Germline V gives CDR1 SNHLY, CDR2 FYNNEI. Unmatched junction bases numbered 7, after V lost 6 bases and J lost 7 bases. CDR3 amino acids: CASRIQGAIGELFF. The CDR3 region has the DNA TGTGCCAGCAGAATTCAGGGGGCGATCGGGGAGCTGTTTTTT.

In its sample, this clonotype was seen many times. CDR3 in DNA: TGTGCCAGCAGCTTACAGGGGACCCGCTCACCCCTCCACTTT. Amino acid sequence: CASSLQGTRSPLHF. This chain joins TRBV11-2 and TRBJ1-6, with D perhaps TRBD1 (6 bases). The CDR3 runs 14 residues. The V end lost 2 bases, the J end lost 10 bases, and 12 bases lay between the germline ends. The germline V gene has CDR1 SGHAT and CDR2 FQNNGV.

The table lists this clonotype with a few counts. This chain joins TRBV3-1 and TRBJ1-2; 8 positions agree with TRBD1. The germline V gene encodes CDR1 LGHDT and CDR2 YNNKEL (reference sequence). Trimming at V came to 4 bases and at J to 4 bases, leaving 8 bases not matched to a gene. There are 15 residues in the CDR3. The CDR3: CASSPPGTGGYGYTF. The CDR3 nucleotides read TGTGCCAGCAGCCCCCCGGGTACAGGGGGCTATGGCTACACCTTC.

This clonotype was counted between two and nine times. The gene calls are TRBV7-9 and TRBJ1-5; TRBD1 matches 9 bases. CDR3 length: 14 amino acids. Germline V lookup: CDR1 SEHNR, CDR2 FQNEAQ (reference sequence). J lost 9 bases, V lost 4 bases, and 7 bases had no gene match. This CDR3 is CASSSGTGIWPQHF. The CDR3 DNA is TGTGCCAGCAGCTCAGGGACAGGGATCTGGCCCCAGCATTTT.

The V call is TRBV9, the J call TRBJ2-7; 9 bases are a match to TRBD2. CDR1 SGDLS and CDR2 YYNGEE come from the germline V gene. J gave up 5 bases and V 3 bases, and 12 bases lay outside the gene matches. The CDR3 loop spans 16 amino acids. The CDR3 DNA follows: TGTGCCAGCAGCGAGGCCCCCAGCGGGAGGCTCAACGAGCAGTACTTC. It is translated as CASSEAPSGRLNEQYF.

The chain is built from TRBV5-1 and TRBJ2-1, with TRBD2 matching over 10 bases. V dropped 2 bases and J dropped 5; count of bases not matched to a gene: 4. The CDR3 totals 15 residues. Germline V gives CDR1 SGHRS, CDR2 YFSETQ. This CDR3 reads CASSLRTSGDNEQFF. In DNA form, the CDR3 reads TGCGCCAGCAGCTTAAGGACTAGCGGTGACAATGAGCAGTTCTTC.

This clonotype was detected a few times. DNA of the CDR3: TGCAGTGCTAGGGAGTCAGGGACCTACGAGCAGTACTTC. It codes for CSARESGTYEQYF. The chain links TRBV20-1 to TRBJ2-7, with a possible D match to TRBD1 (5 bases). This CDR3 region has 13 residues. The germline V gene has CDR1 DFQATT and CDR2 SNEGSKA (reference sequence). Trimming shortened V by 3 bases and J by 2 bases, and 11 bases separated the two germline ends.

This clonotype appeared once. The V call is TRBV19, the J call TRBJ2-5; weak D call: TRBD2 (6 bases). V was shortened by 2 bases and J by 5 bases, with 12 bases between the two germline ends. This CDR3 contains 14 residues. Germline CDR1 and CDR2: LNHDA and SQIVND (reference sequence). CDR3 DNA sequence: TGTGCCAGTAGTATAATCGGTCTAGCGGAGACCCAGTACTTC. This codes for CASSIIGLAETQYF.

The chain is built from TRBV5-1 and TRBJ2-3; D is tentatively TRBD1 or TRBD2 (5 bases each). Trimming took off 3 bases at V and 3 bases at J, with 14 bases between the two ends. The CDR3 covers 15 residues. CDR1 and CDR2 from the germline V gene are SGHRS and YFSETQ. The CDR3 DNA reads as TGCGCCAGCAGCTCAGAGCCTGAGGGGACAGATACGCAGTATTTT. Encoded protein: CASSSEPEGTDTQYF.

This clonotype has just a few counts. V gene TRBV6-6 combines with J gene TRBJ2-1; 7 bases align to TRBD2. CDR1 MNHNY and CDR2 SVGAGI come from the germline V gene (reference sequence). The CDR3 runs to 16 residues. With 2 bases clipped from V and 5 bases from J, the junction kept 9 bases outside the gene matches. As DNA, the CDR3 is TGTGCCAGCAGTTACCAAGCGGGGAGTGGGCACAATGAGCAGTTCTTC. Its translation: CASSYQAGSGHNEQFF.

This clonotype was picked up many times. The V and J genes are TRBV12-3 or TRBV12-4 and TRBJ2-2; 8 nucleotides agree with TRBD1. CDR3 length equals 15 residues. V trimming: 6 bases; J trimming: 1 base; junction bases outside the gene matches: 4. The CDR3 region is CASRTGTGNTGELFF. CDR3 DNA: TGTGCCAGCAGAACCGGGACAGGGAACACCGGGGAGCTGTTTTTT.

The rearrangement links TRBV18 to TRBJ2-1, with D unresolved. The CDR3 contains 14 residues. V was pared by 3 bases and J by 4 bases, with 10 bases between. Germline-derived CDR1 and CDR2 are KGHSH and LQKENI. The CDR3 nucleotides read TGTGCCAGCTCACCCGGGCTTCAGTACAATGAGCAGTTCTTC. It is translated as CASSPGLQYNEQFF.